The 27 T cell receptor beta chains presented below share a single source sample, sequenced in a study of shared clonotypes between healthy human individuals (dated by TCRdb to 2020 to 2022). Libraries were constructed by the immunoSEQ multiplex PCR assay. This immuneACCESS table, as held by TCRdb, lists in-frame sequences with V and J called but not all clones. Of the missing ones, under half trace to an unresolved V gene in checked studies; the others have no known cause. The sample has roughly 1,600,000 clones on record, 98% to 99% of them singletons. Jointly, the top ten make up roughly 0.36% of the sample. Sequencing input: naive CD4+ T cells sorted from blood. The cell subset or site label, read with the paper, signifies: CD45RA+ positively selected. The receptors come from a man aged 25 to 45 in good health.

This chain connects TRBV15 to TRBJ1-1, with unresolved D. V was clipped by 0 bases and J by 12 bases, with 11 bases between them. This CDR3 spans 12 amino acids. CDR1 and CDR2 (germline): LNHNV, YYDKDF (reference sequence). The chain's CDR3 is CATSRDANPSFF. For the CDR3, the DNA is TGTGCCACCAGCAGAGATGCAAATCCTTCTTTCTTT.

V usage is TRBV7-9 and J usage is TRBJ2-7; the match to TRBD1 covers 10 bases. The CDR3 contains 15 residues. Unmatched junction bases numbered 3, after V lost 0 bases and J lost 4 bases. Germline CDR1 and CDR2: SEHNR and FQNEAQ (reference sequence). CDR3: CASSLAGTGEYEQYF. DNA for the CDR3: TGTGCCAGCAGCTTAGCGGGGACAGGGGAGTACGAGCAGTACTTC.

The chain joins TRBV27 to TRBJ2-7; the D is unclear. The CDR3 extends over 14 amino acids. Germline V gene sequence: CDR1 MNHEY, CDR2 SMNVEV (reference sequence). Trimming pared 5 bases from V and 2 bases from J, leaving 13 bases between. Here the CDR3 DNA reads TGTGCCAGCAGTCCCCGGGCGTGGACCTACGAGCAGTACTTC. Translation: CASSPRAWTYEQYF.

This clone has just a few counts. Other DNA sequences from this sample encode an identical CDR3 as well. The chain combines TRBV15 with TRBJ2-3, with no clear D. Germline CDR1 reads LNHNV; CDR2 reads YYDKDF (reference sequence). The V gene lost 1 base and the J gene lost 3 bases, with 5 bases spanning the gap. CDR3 length: 13 residues. CDR3 nucleotides: TGTGCCACCAGCAGAGGTGGGACAGATACGCAGTATTTT. Residues: CATSRGGTDTQYF.

The chain employs TRBV5-1 and TRBJ2-7, with 10 nucleotides matching TRBD2. The CDR3 contains 16 residues. V trimming: 3 bases; J trimming: 3 bases; junction bases outside the gene matches: 9. The germline CDR1 and CDR2 sequences are SGHRS and YFSETQ. Here the CDR3 reads CASSSKREGLYYEQYF. For the CDR3, the DNA is TGCGCCAGCAGCTCGAAGCGGGAGGGCCTGTACTACGAGCAGTACTTC.

Written as DNA, the CDR3 is TGTGCCAGCAGCCCCCGGTGGGGCGGCGAGCAGTACTTC. It encodes CASSPRWGGEQYF. The chain recombines TRBV9 with TRBJ2-7, with a possible D match to TRBD1 (5 bases). The CDR3 is 13 amino acids. CDR1 is SGDLS and CDR2 is YYNGEE in the germline V gene. Between the trimmed V and J ends, which lost 4 bases and 6 bases, there was a span of 14 bases.

This chain joins TRBV27 and TRBJ1-2, with 8 positions matching TRBD1. The CDR3 contains 13 residues. The germline V gene has CDR1 MNHEY and CDR2 SMNVEV (reference sequence). V lost 5 bases to trimming and J lost 10 bases; unmatched junction nucleotides: 9. CDR3 bases: TGTGCCAGCAGTGCCGGGACAGGCGGCGACTACACCTTC. Its protein is CASSAGTGGDYTF.

The chain joins TRBV14 to TRBJ2-6; D remains unclear. The CDR3 contains 16 residues. Germline V lookup: CDR1 SGHDN, CDR2 FVKESK. Trimming stripped 1 base from V and 3 bases from J, with 10 bases between. CDR3 in amino acids: CASSQARRVGANVLTF. The CDR3 nucleotides read TGTGCCAGCAGCCAAGCGCGTAGGGTTGGGGCCAACGTCCTGACTTTC. Full variable domain (outside the CDR3, taken from reference TRBV14 and TRBJ2-6): EAGVTQFPSHSVIEKGQTVTLRCDPISGHDNLYWYRRVMGKEIKFLLHFVKESKQDESGMPNNRFLAERTGGTYSTLKVQPAELEDSGVYFCASSQARRVGANVLTFGAGSRLTVL.

The chain links TRBV6-1 to TRBJ1-1, with unresolved D. Germline V lookup: CDR1 MNHNS, CDR2 SASEGT. The CDR3 runs 12 residues. Between the trimmed V and J ends, which lost 8 bases and 7 bases, there was a span of 14 bases. The CDR3 is CASEGQVDEAFF. CDR3 sequence (DNA): TGTGCCAGCGAAGGGCAGGTGGATGAAGCTTTCTTT.

Points on this clone: Distinct nucleotide sequences in the sample also encode this CDR3. The V gene is TRBV7-8, the J gene TRBJ1-1, with TRBD1 as a possible D gene (5 bases). The CDR3 totals 13 residues. CDR1 and CDR2 (germline): SGHVS, FQNEAQ. V lost 1 base to trimming and J lost 3 bases, with 6 bases between them. CDR3 sequence reads: CASSLGGDTEAFF. The CDR3, as DNA: TGTGCCAGCAGCTTAGGGGGGGACACTGAAGCTTTCTTT. The full variable domain, rest sourced from reference TRBV7-8 and TRBJ1-1, is GAGVSQSPRYKVAKRGQDVALRCDPISGHVSLFWYQQALGQGPEFLTYFQNEAQLDKSGLPSDRFFAERPEGSVSTLKIQRTQQEDSAVYLCASSLGGDTEAFFGQGTRLTVV.

On this clone itself: Other DNA sequences in this sample translate to the same CDR3. The chain employs TRBV20-1 and TRBJ2-7, with no clear D. The CDR3 contains 11 residues. From germline, CDR1 is DFQATT and CDR2 SNEGSKA (reference sequence). V was trimmed by 4 bases and J by 0 bases, leaving 4 bases between them. Written as DNA, the CDR3 is TGCAGTGCTAAGGGCTCCTACGAGCAGTACTTC. Protein product: CSAKGSYEQYF.

V usage is TRBV4-1 and J usage is TRBJ1-4; possible D gene TRBD1, 6 bases. V was shortened by 2 bases and J by 5 bases, with 15 bases between the two germline ends. CDR1 and CDR2 (germline): MGHRA, YSYEKL. The CDR3 covers 16 residues. The CDR3 region is CASSQPNRAPNEKLFF. CDR3 DNA: TGCGCCAGCAGCCAACCCAACAGGGCGCCAAATGAAAAACTGTTTTTT.

V is TRBV6-1 and J is TRBJ2-5, with a weak D call TRBD2 (6 bases). Germline V gene lookup returns CDR1 MNHNS and CDR2 SASEGT. With 4 bases removed from V and 4 bases from J, the gap between germline ends came to 10 bases. This CDR3 is built from 13 residues. CDR3 coding DNA: TGTGCCAGCAGTGTAGGGACTGGAGAGACCCAGTACTTC. Its protein is CASSVGTGETQYF.

This chain uses TRBV5-1 with TRBJ2-2; D gene unclear. V dropped 4 bases and J dropped 0 bases, with 10 bases sitting between them. CDR1 SGHRS and CDR2 YFSETQ come from the germline V gene. CDR3 length: 15 residues. DNA for the CDR3: TGCGCCAGCAGCAGGGCAGCGTCGAACACCGGGGAGCTGTTTTTT. The encoded protein is CASSRAASNTGELFF.

The rearrangement joins TRBV5-5 to TRBJ2-1; 10 nucleotides align to TRBD2. V lost 2 bases to trimming and J lost 7 bases; unmatched junction nucleotides: 6. This CDR3 is 15 amino acids long. The V gene's germline CDR1 is SGHKS and CDR2 YYEKEE (reference sequence). In DNA form, the CDR3 reads TGTGCCAGCAGCTTCCTAGCGGGAGTTCAGAATGAGCAGTTCTTC. It codes for CASSFLAGVQNEQFF.

The rearrangement uses TRBV20-1 and TRBJ2-7, with TRBD1 as a possible D gene (5 bases). In germline, CDR1 is DFQATT, CDR2 SNEGSKA (reference sequence). CDR3 length equals 11 residues. Trimming took off 6 bases at V and 7 bases at J, with 13 bases between the two ends. CDR3 bases: TGCAGTGCGCCCAGGGCCCTAGAGCAGTACTTC. Translating it yields CSAPRALEQYF.

The gene calls are TRBV11-2 and TRBJ2-3, with 7 bases fitting TRBD1. The junction had 10 bases not matched to a gene; V was cut back by 3 bases and J by 1 base. The CDR3 loop spans 17 amino acids. The germline V gene encodes CDR1 SGHAT and CDR2 FQNNGV. The CDR3 here is CASSFLTGTAGTDTQYF. The CDR3 nucleotides are TGTGCCAGCAGCTTTCTAACCGGGACAGCCGGCACAGATACGCAGTATTTT.

The chain carries TRBV4-1 and TRBJ2-7; no clear D gene. V was cut by 1 base and J by 3 bases, with 7 bases left in between. Germline-derived CDR1 and CDR2 are MGHRA and YSYEKL. The CDR3 consists of 13 residues. CDR3 region: CASSQGFLYEQYF. The CDR3 DNA reads TGCGCCAGCAGCCAAGGTTTTCTCTACGAGCAGTACTTC.

CDR3 coding DNA: TGTGCCAGCAGCCCGACTAGCGGGGTCAATGAGCAGTTCTTC. This translates into CASSPTSGVNEQFF. V gene TRBV6-5 combines with J gene TRBJ2-1; 11 bases agree with TRBD2. Per germline, CDR1 MNHEY and CDR2 SVGAGI. CDR3 length: 14 amino acids. The J segment lost 6 bases and the V segment lost 6 bases, leaving 4 bases of the junction unmatched.

This chain connects TRBV15 to TRBJ2-7; D is perhaps TRBD1 (6 bases). The germline V gene has CDR1 LNHNV and CDR2 YYDKDF (reference sequence). Trimming left V 1 base short and J 2 bases short, with 12 bases between. The CDR3 has 15 amino acids. CDR3 in amino acids: CATSRGPTGTYEQYF. The CDR3 DNA reads TGTGCCACCAGCAGAGGGCCCACAGGGACCTACGAGCAGTACTTC.

About this clone: Other nucleotide sequences from this sample produce the same CDR3. V and J are TRBV7-9 and TRBJ1-2; the D is unclear. CDR1 is SEHNR and CDR2 is FQNEAQ in the germline V gene (reference sequence). The CDR3 has 15 residues. Trimming left V 0 bases short and J 5 bases short, with 13 bases between. The CDR3 nucleotides are TGTGCCAGCAGCTTAGCCGGGTCAGGAGGGTATGGCTACACCTTC. This gives the protein CASSLAGSGGYGYTF.

The V call is TRBV2, the J call TRBJ2-2; 9 nucleotides line up with TRBD1. J lost 5 bases, V lost 6 bases, and 7 bases had no gene match. The CDR3 contains 15 residues. Germline assignment: CDR1 SNHLY and CDR2 FYNNEI. The CDR3 DNA reads as TGTGCCAGCAGCAGGACAGGGGATCGTACCGGGGAGCTGTTTTTT. This gives the protein CASSRTGDRTGELFF.

The genes are TRBV18 and TRBJ1-1; 7 nucleotides match TRBD1. The CDR3 is 17 amino acids. With 5 bases clipped from V and 0 bases from J, the junction kept 12 bases outside the gene matches. Germline values: CDR1 KGHSH, CDR2 LQKENI. The CDR3 DNA sequence: TGTGCCAGCTCATCAACAGGGGAAAGGATTATGAACACTGAAGCTTTCTTT. It codes for CASSSTGERIMNTEAFF.

J is TRBJ2-1 and V is TRBV7-9; possible D gene TRBD1, 5 bases. The CDR3 runs 14 residues. Germline V CDR1 and CDR2: SEHNR, FQNEAQ (reference sequence). The V gene lost 5 bases and the J gene lost 2 bases, with 10 bases spanning the gap. CDR3 amino acids: CASSPGIPYNEQFF. The CDR3 nucleotides read TGTGCCAGCAGCCCAGGGATTCCCTACAATGAGCAGTTCTTC.

This chain joins TRBV4-1 and TRBJ2-7, with 12 nucleotides matching TRBD2. The CDR3 runs 18 residues. Germline values: CDR1 MGHRA, CDR2 YSYEKL. Losses at the gene ends were 4 bases for V and 1 base for J; bases not matched to a gene: 11. The CDR3 DNA follows: TGCGCCAGCAGCCCGACTAGCGGGAGCATCTTGGGGTCCTACGAGCAGTACTTC. Amino acid sequence: CASSPTSGSILGSYEQYF.

This rearrangement joins TRBV7-2 to TRBJ2-2; maybe TRBD2 (5 bases). CDR1 SGHTA and CDR2 FQGNSA come from the germline V gene. The ends were cut back, 5 bases at V and 4 bases at J, with 14 bases in the middle. The CDR3 spans 15 residues. CDR3 coding DNA: TGTGCCAGCAGCCGGTGGAAGGGAGCCACCGGGGAGCTGTTTTTT. Translating gives CASSRWKGATGELFF.

The chain carries TRBV27 and TRBJ2-1; 7 positions match TRBD1. V trimming: 4 bases; J trimming: 2 bases; junction bases outside the gene matches: 11. Looked up from germline, CDR1 is MNHEY and CDR2 is SMNVEV (reference sequence). The CDR3 has 17 residues. CDR3 in amino acids: CASSWLQVGQTYNEQFF. CDR3 sequence (DNA): TGTGCCAGCAGTTGGCTCCAAGTGGGACAGACCTACAATGAGCAGTTCTTC.